This TCR beta chain was captured by sequencing in a study of control samples from healthy donors and cancer patients. V gave up 4 bases and J gave up 1 base; unmatched junction bases: 4. Germline CDR1 reads KGHSH; CDR2 reads LQKENI. The CDR3 loop spans 16 amino acids. Some clones are missing from TCRdb's copy, which holds only in-frame ones; the method was immunoSEQ multiplex PCR. The sample gives about 110,000 clones, 90% of which show up once; more than 3.5% is in the top ten. The V call is TRBV18, the J call TRBJ2-6, with 7 positions matching TRBD1. The receptor's source is a human donor in good health. The donor label of this sample is uncertain. Sequenced material: blood. The CDR3 sequence is CASSLGQTSGANVLTF. CDR3 coding DNA: TGTGCCAGCTCACTGGGACAGACTTCTGGGGCCAACGTCCTGACTTTC.